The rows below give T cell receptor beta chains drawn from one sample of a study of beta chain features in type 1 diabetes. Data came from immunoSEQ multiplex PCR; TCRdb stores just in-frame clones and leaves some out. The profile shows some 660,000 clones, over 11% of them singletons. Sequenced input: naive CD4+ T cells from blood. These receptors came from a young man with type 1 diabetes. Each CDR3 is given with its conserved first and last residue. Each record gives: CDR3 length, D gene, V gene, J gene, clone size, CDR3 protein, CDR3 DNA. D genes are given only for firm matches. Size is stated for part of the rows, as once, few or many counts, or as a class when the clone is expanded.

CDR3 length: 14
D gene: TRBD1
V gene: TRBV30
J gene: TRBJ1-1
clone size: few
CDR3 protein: CAWRQQGKNTEAFF
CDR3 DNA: TGTGCCTGGAGGCAACAGGGGAAGAACACTGAAGCTTTCTTT

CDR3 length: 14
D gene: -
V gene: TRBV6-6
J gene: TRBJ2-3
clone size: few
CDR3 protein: CASYPRGGADTQYF
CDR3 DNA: TGTGCCAGTTACCCGAGAGGAGGAGCAGATACGCAGTATTTT

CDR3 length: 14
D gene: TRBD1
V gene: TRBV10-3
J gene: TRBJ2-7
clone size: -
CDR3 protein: CAISKDRDTYEQYF
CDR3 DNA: TGTGCCATCAGTAAGGACAGGGATACGTACGAGCAGTACTTC

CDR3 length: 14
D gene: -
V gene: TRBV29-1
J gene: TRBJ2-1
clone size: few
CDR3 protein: CSVDSRLTYNEQFF
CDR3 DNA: TGCAGCGTTGACTCTCGCCTAACCTACAATGAGCAGTTCTTC

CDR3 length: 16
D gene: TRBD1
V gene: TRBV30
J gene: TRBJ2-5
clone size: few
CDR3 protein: CAWSARGTGLEETQYF
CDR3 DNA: TGTGCCTGGAGTGCCCGAGGGACAGGTCTAGAAGAGACCCAGTACTTC

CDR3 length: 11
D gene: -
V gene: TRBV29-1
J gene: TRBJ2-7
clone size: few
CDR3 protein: CSGARRYEQYF
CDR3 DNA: TGCAGCGGTGCCAGGCGCTACGAGCAGTACTTC

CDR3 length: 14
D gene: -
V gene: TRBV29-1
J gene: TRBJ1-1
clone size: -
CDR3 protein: CSATGRPKGAEAFF
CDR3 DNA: TGCAGCGCTACGGGACGGCCGAAAGGGGCTGAAGCTTTCTTT

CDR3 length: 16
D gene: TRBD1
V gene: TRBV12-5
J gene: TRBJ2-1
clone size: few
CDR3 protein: CASLLEPGQGEREQFF
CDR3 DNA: TGTGCTAGTCTATTGGAACCGGGACAGGGAGAACGAGAGCAGTTCTTC

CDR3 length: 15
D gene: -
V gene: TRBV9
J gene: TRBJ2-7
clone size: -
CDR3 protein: CASSVEGFWAYEQYF
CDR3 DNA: TGTGCCAGCAGCGTAGAGGGCTTTTGGGCCTACGAGCAGTACTTC

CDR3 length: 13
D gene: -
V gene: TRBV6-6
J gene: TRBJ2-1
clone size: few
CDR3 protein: CASTPMMSHEQFF
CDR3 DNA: TGTGCCAGCACCCCAATGATGAGCCATGAGCAGTTCTTC

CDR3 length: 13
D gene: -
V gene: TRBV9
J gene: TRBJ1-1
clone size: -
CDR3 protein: CASSVEGATEAFF
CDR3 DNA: TGTGCCAGCAGCGTAGAAGGGGCGACTGAAGCTTTCTTT

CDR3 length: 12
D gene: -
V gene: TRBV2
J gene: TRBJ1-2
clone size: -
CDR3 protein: CASGPGVRGYTF
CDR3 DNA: TGTGCCAGCGGTCCAGGGGTTCGAGGCTACACCTTC

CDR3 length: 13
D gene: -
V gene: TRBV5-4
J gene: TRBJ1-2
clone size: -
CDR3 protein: CASSGGAAFGYTF
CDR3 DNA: TGTGCCAGCAGCGGAGGGGCGGCGTTCGGCTACACCTTC

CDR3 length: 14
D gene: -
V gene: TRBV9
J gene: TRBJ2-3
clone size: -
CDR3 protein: CASMPFTSTDTQYF
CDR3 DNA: TGTGCCAGCATGCCTTTTACCAGCACAGATACGCAGTATTTT

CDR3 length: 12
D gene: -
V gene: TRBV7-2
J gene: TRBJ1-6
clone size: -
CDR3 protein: CASSLVNSPLHF
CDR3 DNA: TGTGCCAGCAGCTTAGTGAATTCACCCCTCCACTTT

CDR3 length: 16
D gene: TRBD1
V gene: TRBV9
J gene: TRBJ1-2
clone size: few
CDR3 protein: CASSVGGQGPNYGYTF
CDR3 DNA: TGTGCCAGCAGCGTAGGGGGACAGGGACCCAACTATGGCTACACCTTC

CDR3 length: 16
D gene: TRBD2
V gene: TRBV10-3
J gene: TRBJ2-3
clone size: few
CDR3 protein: CAISESVAGGTDTQYF
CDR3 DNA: TGTGCCATCAGTGAGTCGGTAGCGGGAGGCACAGATACGCAGTATTTT

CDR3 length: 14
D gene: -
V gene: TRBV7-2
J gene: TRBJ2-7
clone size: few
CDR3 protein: CASSFTDGPYEQYF
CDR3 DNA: TGTGCCAGCAGCTTTACGGACGGACCCTACGAGCAGTACTTC

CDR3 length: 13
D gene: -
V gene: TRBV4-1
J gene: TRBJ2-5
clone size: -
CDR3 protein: CATGLGILETQYF
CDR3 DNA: TGCGCCACCGGACTCGGGATTTTAGAGACCCAGTACTTC

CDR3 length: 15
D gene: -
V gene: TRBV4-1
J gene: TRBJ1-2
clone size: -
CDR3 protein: CASSQGARNGYGYTF
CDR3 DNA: TGCGCCAGCAGCCAAGGGGCCAGAAATGGCTATGGCTACACCTTC